This TCR beta chain was recovered during a study of T cell responses to AZD1222 COVID-19 vaccine (TCRdb year 2021). About the full investigation: AZD1222 recipients with second doses at about 4 weeks or about 12 weeks were pooled, because spike-specific TCR depth and breadth did not differ between schedules. Enrollment into the trials was organized by age into subgroups of 18-55, 56-69 and 70-plus years, and those subgroups contained roughly 150, 30 and 60 TCR-sequenced participants, respectively. A total of just over 230 trial participants underwent TCR sequencing, of whom approximately 200 had received two doses of AZD1222 and roughly 26 had received two doses of the MenACWY control vaccine. On the study overall, not on this receptor specifically: After two AZD1222 doses, spike-specific TCR breadth and depth were significantly higher than at day 0 and than in MenACWY recipients. In the small 56-69-year group, the increase in depth fell short of significance, most likely because of low power. Participants were mostly white British, with more females than males. The authors suggested clonal diversity may have been underestimated. The whole spike protein was spanned by vaccine-associated CD4 TCRs, and dominant responses were seen in regions 160-218 and 743-854. Conclusions about previously exposed vaccinees are limited because only five to seven AZD1222 recipients were SARS-CoV-2 seropositive at baseline. Reportedly, almost half of the unique spike-specific TCRs recognized epitopes lying outside the regions that are mutated in the B.1.351 and B.1.1.7 variants. No day 14 peak-response samples were available, so repertoires were characterized only after the peak T cell response.

On this clone: This clone's antigen is unknown. Base qualities are not at hand, and no much larger clone is one base apart.

The time point tag for this specimen amounts to: baseline before first vaccination. Vaccinee samples were obtained from the UK trials COV001 and COV002, which included a single-blind randomized controlled phase 2/3 trial of AZD1222 (ChAdOx1 nCoV-19) in healthy adults. For TCRbeta chain sequencing, PBMC samples from trial participants were taken at day 0 and at day 28 after the second dose. The CDR3 regions of human TCRbeta chains were analyzed by immunosequencing. Regarding the original processing steps: Repertoire TCRs were matched against a reference library of SARS-CoV-2-specific TCRs generated with the MIRA antigen-specificity platform. Breadth meant the fraction of unique TCRs that were SARS-CoV-2-associated, whereas depth meant the fraction of total T cells that were SARS-CoV-2-associated. Using the MIRA data, every spike-specific TCR was mapped to the spike region that the TCR reacted to and assigned to either a CD4 or a CD8 class. Log10-transformed breadth and depth values were compared by one-way ANOVA with Sidak's multiple comparisons tests. The immuneACCESS repertoire file appears here via TCRdb, limited to in-frame rearrangements. These files lack a portion of the clones; in checked studies, under half of the deficit traces to unresolved V genes, and the cause of the others is not known. Clonal size and the V and J genes are those of that table, whereas D and trimming came from the DNA. The sample yields around 130,000 clones; roughly nine tenths were counted once. The ten largest clones represent around 3.1% of the sample.

The input for sequencing was peripheral blood, taken on day 0 of AZD1222 vaccination. This TCR came from an adult in good health.

The CDR3 protein sequence reads: CASSSTGTATGELFF. The nucleotides read TGTGCCAGCAGTTCCACCGGGACAGCCACCGGGGAGCTGTTTTTT. This sequence uses TRBV7-6 and TRBJ2-2; the central 7 bases match TRBD1. CDR1 and CDR2 are read off the germline V gene as SGHVS and FNYEAQ. From the cysteine up to the phenylalanine, the CDR3 has a length of 15 residues. CDR3 DNA only is kept here, 45 bases in frame from base 1. V is cut back by 6 bases and J by 4 bases, with 8 bases in the junction unmatched.